The rows below give T cell receptor beta chains drawn from one sample of a study of control samples from healthy donors and cancer patients. Some clones are missing from TCRdb's copy, which holds only in-frame ones; the method was immunoSEQ multiplex PCR. Among 200,000 to 250,000 clones listed, roughly 94% were seen once. Material for sequencing was blood. Receptors were obtained from a man aged 45 to 65 in good health. CDR3s include the opening cysteine and the closing phenylalanine or tryptophan. A D gene is named only where the DNA matches it firmly. The size entry is marked missing in some rows and otherwise reads once, few, many or a size class.

clone_size d_call j_call v_call cdr3_aa cdr3_nt
- TRBD1 TRBJ1-2 TRBV5-1 CASSLVVQGANYGYTF TGCGCCAGCAGCTTGGTAGTACAGGGGGCGAACTATGGCTACACCTTC
once - TRBJ2-3 TRBV12-5 CASGLVPNTQYF TGTGCTAGTGGTTTGGTACCGAATACGCAGTATTTT
- TRBD2 TRBJ2-1 TRBV9 CASSVAAGGYNEQFF TGTGCCAGCAGCGTAGCAGCGGGGGGATACAATGAGCAGTTCTTC
- - TRBJ2-3 TRBV7-9 CASSLLGGTDTQYF TGTGCCAGCAGCCTACTCGGTGGAACAGATACGCAGTATTTT
- TRBD1 TRBJ1-2 TRBV10-3 CAISTRGDRGYGYTF TGTGCCATCAGCACCCGGGGGGACAGGGGATATGGCTACACCTTC
- - TRBJ2-3 TRBV5-1 CASSLGGGTDTQYF TGCGCCAGCAGCTTGGGAGGGGGCACAGATACGCAGTATTTT
- TRBD1 TRBJ2-5 TRBV6-5 CASRGGWGETQYF TGTGCCAGCAGAGGGGGCTGGGGGGAGACCCAGTACTTC
- - TRBJ1-5 TRBV15 CATSRDRGEQPQHF TGTGCCACCAGCAGAGACCGGGGAGAACAGCCCCAGCATTTT
- - TRBJ1-1 TRBV28 CASMGIGAFF TGTGCCAGCATGGGGATAGGAGCTTTCTTT
- - TRBJ2-3 TRBV30 CAWTDRQKTSTDTQYF TGTGCCTGGACCGACAGACAGAAGACCAGCACAGATACGCAGTATTTT
- TRBD1 TRBJ2-2 TRBV5-1 CASSLGQGDTGELFF TGCGCCAGCAGCTTGGGACAGGGAGACACCGGGGAGCTGTTTTTT
- - TRBJ1-6 TRBV5-4 CASSLAGDNSPLHF TGTGCCAGCAGCTTGGCCGGTGATAATTCACCCCTCCACTTT
- - TRBJ1-1 TRBV6-5 CASSLQRNTEAFF TGTGCCAGCAGTCTACAGAGGAACACTGAAGCTTTCTTT
- - TRBJ2-3 TRBV11-2 CASSLGQVRDTQYF TGTGCCAGCAGCTTAGGACAGGTCCGGGATACGCAGTATTTT
- TRBD1 TRBJ1-5 TRBV3-1/TRBV3-2 CASSQDNRGTQPQHF TGTGCCAGCAGCCAAGATAACAGGGGAACCCAGCCCCAGCATTTT
- TRBD1 TRBJ1-1 TRBV7-3 CASSSLDREGEAFF TGTGCCAGCAGCTCCCTCGACAGGGAGGGTGAAGCTTTCTTT
- - TRBJ1-1 TRBV5-1 CASSSEGSPNTEAFF TGCGCCAGCAGCTCGGAAGGGTCCCCCAACACTGAAGCTTTCTTT
- - TRBJ1-5 TRBV30 CAWSAGGGNQPQHF TGTGCCTGGAGTGCTGGTGGGGGCAATCAGCCCCAGCATTTT
- TRBD2 TRBJ2-7 TRBV3-1/TRBV3-2 CASSPGLAGYEQYF TGTGCCAGCAGCCCAGGACTAGCGGGCTACGAGCAGTACTTC
- TRBD1 TRBJ2-7 TRBV5-1 CASSSRSGGYEQYF TGCGCCAGCAGCTCCCGCTCAGGGGGCTACGAGCAGTACTTC
- TRBD2 TRBJ2-2 TRBV19 CASSGLAGGQTGELFF TGTGCCAGTTCGGGACTAGCGGGGGGGCAAACCGGGGAGCTGTTTTTT
- TRBD1 TRBJ2-7 TRBV28 CATGTGGSYEQYF TGTGCTACCGGGACAGGGGGCTCCTACGAGCAGTACTTC
- TRBD1 TRBJ2-2 TRBV3-1/TRBV3-2 CASSHRQGGIGELFF TGTGCCAGCAGCCATCGACAGGGGGGAATCGGGGAGCTGTTTTTT
once - TRBJ2-5 TRBV27 CASRAGILETQYF TGTGCCAGCAGGGCAGGGATCTTGGAGACCCAGTACTTC
- - TRBJ2-2 TRBV6-5 CASSRGLLSGLFF TGTGCCAGCAGCCGAGGCCTCTTAAGCGGGCTGTTTTTT
- - TRBJ1-5 TRBV7-8 CASSLAGGQPQHF TGTGCCAGCAGCTTAGCGGGAGGTCAGCCCCAGCATTTT
- TRBD1 TRBJ1-5 TRBV7-2 CASSPRDRVPQHF TGTGCCAGCAGCCCTCGGGACAGGGTGCCCCAGCATTTT
- TRBD1 TRBJ1-2 TRBV7-8 CASSWDRAGGYTF TGTGCCAGCAGCTGGGACAGGGCGGGCGGCTACACCTTC
- - TRBJ1-5 TRBV18 CASSPTDRNQPQHF TGTGCCAGCTCACCAACGGACCGAAATCAGCCCCAGCATTTT
- TRBD1 TRBJ1-1 TRBV6-5 CASSGSHRGRHEAFF TGTGCCAGCAGCGGCTCACACAGGGGACGGCATGAAGCTTTCTTT
- - TRBJ1-1 TRBV10-3 CAIRGKNTEAFF TGTGCCATCCGCGGCAAGAACACTGAAGCTTTCTTT
- TRBD1 TRBJ2-6 TRBV6-2/TRBV6-3 CASTPGQALSGANVLTF TGTGCCAGCACCCCGGGACAGGCCCTCTCTGGGGCCAACGTCCTGACTTTC
- TRBD1 TRBJ2-5 TRBV5-1 CASSWLQGRQYF TGCGCCAGCAGCTGGTTACAGGGGCGCCAGTACTTC
- - TRBJ1-1 TRBV5-4 CASSLERGPSAEAFF TGTGCCAGCAGCTTGGAACGGGGACCGAGCGCTGAAGCTTTCTTT
- - TRBJ1-1 TRBV28 CASKEGLTNTEAFF TGTGCCAGCAAGGAGGGACTTACTAACACTGAAGCTTTCTTT
once TRBD2 TRBJ2-1 TRBV14 CASSQGVAGALGQFF TGTGCCAGCAGCCAAGGGGTAGCGGGGGCCCTGGGGCAGTTCTTC
- TRBD2 TRBJ2-5 TRBV29-1 CSVGGLAGQETQYF TGCAGCGTTGGGGGACTAGCGGGACAAGAGACCCAGTACTTC
- TRBD1 TRBJ1-1 TRBV5-4 CASSLKGTTGEPEAFF TGTGCCAGCAGCTTGAAGGGTACGACAGGGGAGCCTGAAGCTTTCTTT
- TRBD1 TRBJ1-3 TRBV2 CASNGRGRNTIYF TGTGCCAGCAACGGCAGGGGGAGAAACACCATATATTTT
- - TRBJ1-4 TRBV12-3/TRBV12-4 CASSNHPQKLFF TGTGCCAGCAGTAATCACCCCCAAAAACTGTTTTTT
- TRBD1 TRBJ2-2 TRBV24-1 CATSEGTGWELFF TGTGCCACCAGTGAGGGGACAGGGTGGGAGCTGTTTTTT
- TRBD1 TRBJ2-3 TRBV24-1 CATSGGQGARDTQYF TGTGCCACCAGTGGGGGGCAGGGGGCGAGAGATACGCAGTATTTT
- TRBD2 TRBJ2-5 TRBV4-2 CASSQEGLAGAWYQETQYF TGTGCCAGCAGCCAAGAGGGACTAGCGGGGGCTTGGTACCAAGAGACCCAGTACTTC
- - TRBJ1-2 TRBV5-4 CASSQDPARPNYGYTF TGTGCCAGCAGCCAGGACCCGGCGCGGCCTAACTATGGCTACACCTTC
- - TRBJ2-7 TRBV18 CASSTGLVSYEQYF TGTGCCAGCTCAACGGGACTGGTCTCCTACGAGCAGTACTTC
- - TRBJ1-1 TRBV27 CASSLVGGQRTEAFF TGTGCCAGCAGTTTAGTAGGGGGGCAGAGAACTGAAGCTTTCTTT
- - TRBJ1-1 TRBV7-2 CASSSQGGMTEAFF TGTGCCAGCAGCTCACAGGGAGGTATGACTGAAGCTTTCTTT
- - TRBJ2-4 TRBV6-5 CASSSYGDRKNIQYF TGTGCCAGCAGTTCCTACGGAGACAGAAAAAACATTCAGTACTTC
- - TRBJ2-7 TRBV9 CASSPGQGPYEQYF TGTGCCAGCAGCCCGGGCCAGGGGCCCTACGAGCAGTACTTC
- - TRBJ1-3 TRBV18 CASSPDGNTIYF TGTGCCAGCTCACCTGATGGAAACACCATATATTTT
- TRBD1 TRBJ2-2 TRBV18 CASSPSTGSTGELFF TGTGCCAGCTCACCCTCGACAGGGAGCACCGGGGAGCTGTTTTTT